This TCR beta chain was recovered during a study of shared clonotypes between healthy human individuals. Overall study findings and caveats: As a rule, naive subsets had a larger estimated richness than memory subsets. Limitation of the genetic and exposure-history diversity represented came from the few donors.

This clone appeared a single time. Its antigen is unknown. The ends lost 6 bases at V and 1 base at J; junction bases unmatched: 7. From germline, CDR1 is MNHEY and CDR2 SMNVEV (reference sequence). The CDR3 runs to 16 residues. Assay used: immunoSEQ multiplex PCR; TCRdb lists only in-frame clones, some missing. The sample has roughly 1,100,000 clones, 75% seen once. Each of the donors was a healthy adult who was HIV-negative and had not had a recent acute infection or vaccination. CD4+ cells yielded CD45RA+ naive and CD45RA-negative memory subsets. V gene TRBV27 combines with J gene TRBJ2-1; the match to TRBD1 covers 9 bases. This receptor was obtained from a man between 18 and 29 years old in good health. Sequenced material: memory CD4+ T cells sorted from blood. The subset is: CD45RA-negative fraction. CDR3 in DNA: TGTGCCAGCAGCTCGGGACAGGGAGTATCCTACAATGAGCAGTTCTTC. This translates into CASSSGQGVSYNEQFF.